Below, 12 T cell receptor beta chains from the same sample are listed, as sequenced in a study of regulatory T cells in long-lasting Graves disease. Sample time point: newly diagnosed GD, antithyroid drugs for less than 3 months. The TCR library was prepared using RNA isolated from PBMCs. Relying on iRepertoire HTBI primers and Arm-PCR of CDR3 regions, the team built TCR beta libraries. TCRdb fed the multiplex PCR reads into MiXCR, producing one record per CDR3 protein. The table records about 330,000 distinct CDR3 sequences, about 16% of them present only once. These sequences were also reported in another study, on T cells in Graves' hyperthyroidism and ophthalmopathy.

Sequences were derived from peripheral blood mononuclear cells (PBMCs), sampled at new diagnosis, from a patient treated with antithyroid drugs. These receptors were collected from a woman aged 18-30 years with Graves disease.

V gene TRBV6-1 combines with J gene TRBJ2-3; D is unresolved. The CDR3 length is 12 residues. From germline, CDR1 is MNHNS and CDR2 SASEGT. V dropped 6 bases and J dropped 4 bases, with 8 bases sitting between them. DNA for the CDR3: TGTGCCAGCAGGCGCGCCCCAGATACGCAGTATTTT. Translation gives CASRRAPDTQYF.

This clonotype was counted a few times. With a much larger clone just one base away, this may be a read error. The rearrangement joins TRBV5-1 to TRBJ2-7, with a weak D call TRBD2 (6 bases). Trimming shortened V by 3 bases and J by 4 bases, and 17 bases separated the two germline ends. Per the germline V gene, CDR1 is SGHRS and CDR2 is YFSETQ. This CDR3 has 15 amino acids. Here the CDR3 reads CASSSGVWEEYEQYF. The CDR3 nucleotides read TGCGCCAGCAGCTCGGGTGTGTGGGAGGAATACGAGCAGTACTTC.

V and J are TRBV10-3 and TRBJ1-1, with a possible D match to TRBD1 (5 bases). CDR1 and CDR2 (germline): ENHRY, SYGVKD. V lost 7 bases and J 0 bases, leaving 15 bases between the germline ends. This CDR3 has 15 amino acids. The CDR3, as DNA: TGTGCCATCACTCGGAGGGGCTCTATGAACACTGAAGCTTTCTTT. Translation gives CAITRRGSMNTEAFF.

In its sample, this clonotype was seen many times. The chain uses TRBV7-3 and TRBJ2-5; maybe TRBD1 (6 bases). CDR1 and CDR2 from the germline V gene are SGHTA and FQGTGA. V was pared by 2 bases and J by 5 bases, with 12 bases between. The CDR3 loop spans 14 amino acids. The CDR3 region has the DNA TGTGCCAGCAGCTTATCCCCAGGGGAGGAGACCCAGTACTTC. The encoded protein is CASSLSPGEETQYF.

The table lists this clonotype with a few counts. The V and J genes are TRBV7-3 and TRBJ2-5, with 8 bases that match TRBD2. V lost 5 bases, J lost 4 bases, and 6 bases stayed unmatched. CDR1 SGHTA and CDR2 FQGTGA come from the germline V gene. This CDR3 contains 14 residues. The CDR3 is CASSRAGVSETQYF. The CDR3 DNA reads as TGTGCCAGCAGCCGAGCGGGAGTGTCAGAGACCCAGTACTTC.

This sequence joins TRBV7-9 and TRBJ2-7, with D perhaps TRBD1 or TRBD2 (5 bases each). This CDR3 is built from 13 residues. V gave up 3 bases and J gave up 10 bases, with 16 bases separating them. The germline gives CDR1 SEHNR, CDR2 FQNEAQ (reference sequence). The CDR3 loop is CASSFLPEGSQYF. Written as DNA, the CDR3 is TGTGCCAGCAGCTTCCTGCCCGAGGGGTCCCAGTACTTC.

This clonotype was recorded many times. The CDR3 loop reads CASSRGGSVKNIQYF. The CDR3 region has the DNA TGTGCCAGCAGCCGAGGCGGGTCTGTCAAAAACATTCAGTACTTC. The V gene is TRBV3-1, the J gene TRBJ2-4, with D perhaps TRBD2 (5 bases). From germline, CDR1 is LGHDT and CDR2 YNNKEL (reference sequence). Trimming took 4 bases from V and 3 from J, leaving 13 bases between them. The CDR3 extends over 15 amino acids.

The sample holds many counts of this clonotype. The chain uses TRBV29-1 and TRBJ1-1; D unclear. V was cut by 6 bases and J by 1 base, with 6 bases left in between. Germline V gene data show CDR1 as SQVTM and CDR2 as ANQGSEA. The CDR3 sequence is 11 residues long. The CDR3: CSVGSNTEAFF. The CDR3 DNA follows: TGCAGCGTCGGGTCGAACACTGAAGCTTTCTTT.

This clonotype occurred a few times. A much larger clone lies one base from this, so it may be a read error. The rearrangement uses TRBV11-1 and TRBJ2-7; maybe TRBD1 (5 bases). The V end was cut by 10 bases, the J end by 2 bases, with 18 bases between. The germline CDR1 and CDR2 sequences are SGHAT and FQDESV (reference sequence). This CDR3 has 14 residues. The CDR3 DNA follows: TGTGCCACTCAGATGTTCGCCAGGGCCTACGAGCAGTACTTC. This sequence encodes CATQMFARAYEQYF. Variable domain in full (rest from reference TRBV11-1 and TRBJ2-7): EAEVAQSPRYKITEKSQAVAFWCDPISGHATLYWYRQILGQGPELLVQFQDESVVDDSQLPKDRFSAERLKGVDSTLKIQPAELGDSAMYLCATQMFARAYEQYFGPGTRLTVT.

The chain has TRBV7-8 and TRBJ1-1; 11 bases align to TRBD1. The V segment lost 8 bases and the J segment 0 bases; nucleotides outside the gene matches: 8. Germline values: CDR1 SGHVS, CDR2 FQNEAQ. There are 16 residues in the CDR3. CDR3 in amino acids: CASGRTGGSMNTEAFF. CDR3 bases: TGTGCCAGCGGAAGGACAGGGGGCAGCATGAACACTGAAGCTTTCTTT.

This clonotype came up many times. The chain joins TRBV5-1 to TRBJ2-5, with TRBD1 matching over 7 bases. Germline values: CDR1 SGHRS, CDR2 YFSETQ. The ends lost 0 bases at V and 4 bases at J; junction bases unmatched: 9. The CDR3 covers 16 residues. CDR3 sequence (DNA): TGCGCCAGCAGCTTGGGACAGGGTAATAGACGAGAGACCCAGTACTTC. The encoded protein is CASSLGQGNRRETQYF.

This clonotype was recorded once. The chain employs TRBV6-2 or TRBV6-3 and TRBJ1-5, with D perhaps TRBD1 (5 bases). The germline V gene has CDR1 MNHEY and CDR2 SVGEGT. V shed 2 bases and J shed 0 bases, with 11 bases lying between them. CDR3 size: 16 residues. The DNA of the CDR3 is TGTGCCAGCAGTTACGCGGGAGGGGATAGCAATCAGCCCCAGCATTTT. This encodes CASSYAGGDSNQPQHF.